What follows describes a single T cell receptor (beta chain). The record originates from a study of response to subunit inactivated influenza vaccine. Via MiXCR, TCRdb re-called the RT-PCR reads, giving one row per CDR3 protein. Counted here are about 570,000 distinct CDR3 sequences, 11% occurring once; the ten biggest clones make up more than 9.5%. This same sample was also part of a study on T cells expressing NK-cell markers. That paper states: 5'RACE template switching with UMIs generated TCR beta cDNA. Whether expanded NKG2C-expressing T cell clones recognize HCMV is unknown.

The TCR sequence derives from a man between 45 and 60 years old who received an inactivated influenza vaccine. The material was PBMCs from blood, obtained on the day of vaccination.

CDR3 in amino acids: CASSLIASGGPIGGIQYF. The CDR3 coding sequence is TGTGCCAGCAGTTTAATCGCTAGCGGGGGGCCAATTGGTGGCATTCAGTACTTC. V gene TRBV27 combines with J gene TRBJ2-4; TRBD2 matches at 11 bases. J gave up 9 bases and V 2 bases, and 15 bases lay outside the gene matches. The CDR3 contains 18 residues. Germline-derived CDR1 and CDR2 are MNHEY and SMNVEV (reference sequence).